A single sample is the source of the 28 T cell receptor beta chains below, sequenced in a study of radiotherapy plus CTLA-4 blockade in lung cancer. Sequencing used immunoSEQ multiplex PCR; TCRdb keeps in-frame clones, though not all of them. The repertoire holds tens of thousands of clones, around 77% seen once, with over 8.5% in the top ten. This specimen was peripheral blood, taken from a patient treated with radiotherapy plus ipilimumab. These receptors were collected from a human donor with non-small cell lung cancer who had stable disease on radiotherapy plus ipilimumab.

The chain employs TRBV5-8 and TRBJ2-5, with D perhaps being TRBD1 or TRBD2 (6 bases each). V shed 1 base and J shed 1 base, with 11 bases lying between them. Germline CDR1 reads SGHTS; CDR2 reads YDEGEE. This CDR3 region has 15 residues. CDR3 in DNA: TGTGCCAGCAGCTTGCGAGGGGGGTCCCAAGAGACCCAGTACTTC. Its translation: CASSLRGGSQETQYF.

The V gene is TRBV9, the J gene TRBJ1-2, with 8 positions matching TRBD1. The CDR3 has 14 residues. CDR1 and CDR2 from the germline V gene are SGDLS and YYNGEE. The junction had 9 bases not matched to a gene; V was cut back by 4 bases and J by 7 bases. The CDR3 DNA sequence: TGTGCCAGCAGCCTTTCCTCAGGGGGCGGTGGCTACACCTTC. Translation gives CASSLSSGGGGYTF.

The chain combines TRBV6-1 with TRBJ1-1, with D unclear. V gave up 6 bases and J gave up 1 base, with 12 bases separating them. The CDR3 covers 14 residues. Per the germline V gene, CDR1 is MNHNS and CDR2 is SASEGT. For the CDR3, the DNA is TGTGCCAGCAGGAAAGACACGTGGAACACTGAAGCTTTCTTT. Encoded protein: CASRKDTWNTEAFF.

The CDR3 sequence: CASSARGQNTEAFF. CDR3 DNA: TGTGCCAGCAGTGCCCGGGGCCAGAACACTGAAGCTTTCTTT. The V call is TRBV2, the J call TRBJ1-1; TRBD1 might be the D (5 bases). Germline V gene sequence: CDR1 SNHLY, CDR2 FYNNEI. Trimming took 4 bases from V and 1 from J, leaving 10 bases between them. This CDR3 region has 14 residues.

The chain uses TRBV30 and TRBJ1-5; 7 nucleotides align to TRBD1. J gave up 7 bases and V 4 bases, and 7 bases lay outside the gene matches. CDR3 length: 13 amino acids. CDR1 and CDR2 from the germline V gene are GTSNPN and SVGIG (reference sequence). As DNA, the CDR3 is TGTGCCTGGACAGGGGGGGATAAGCAGCCCCAGCATTTT. Translating gives CAWTGGDKQPQHF.

The rearrangement links TRBV27 to TRBJ2-5; D may be TRBD2 (5 bases). The CDR3 consists of 14 residues. Per germline, CDR1 MNHEY and CDR2 SMNVEV (reference sequence). The ends were cut back, 6 bases at V and 2 bases at J, with 13 bases in the middle. CDR3 in DNA: TGTGCCAGCAGCCGTACAGCGGATCAAGAGACCCAGTACTTC. It yields the protein CASSRTADQETQYF.

This chain links TRBV9 with TRBJ2-3; 7 bases fit TRBD2. The CDR3 loop spans 17 amino acids. The germline CDR1 and CDR2 sequences are SGDLS and YYNGEE. V shed 4 bases, J shed 4 bases, and the junction held 15 bases outside the gene matches. CDR3: CASSSLRGGLVPDTQYF. CDR3 coding DNA: TGTGCCAGCAGCTCCCTGAGGGGAGGGTTGGTTCCAGATACGCAGTATTTT.

The rearrangement links TRBV5-4 to TRBJ1-2; a weak D match, TRBD1 (6 bases). Trimming pared 4 bases from V and 4 bases from J, leaving 14 bases between. The CDR3 is made up of 14 amino acids. Germline-derived CDR1 and CDR2 are SGHNT and YYREEE (reference sequence). CDR3 sequence: CASSPALDSYGYTF. The CDR3 coding sequence is TGTGCCAGCAGCCCGGCCTTGGACAGCTATGGCTACACCTTC.

The chain links TRBV20-1 to TRBJ2-1, with D uncertain. Per germline, CDR1 DFQATT and CDR2 SNEGSKA (reference sequence). V lost 3 bases, J lost 10 bases, and 10 bases lay in between. CDR3 length equals 11 residues. The CDR3 loop reads CSARPLEEQFF. The CDR3 region has the DNA TGCAGTGCTAGGCCCCTCGAAGAGCAGTTCTTC.

V and J are TRBV15 and TRBJ2-5; D is uncertain. The CDR3 length is 12 residues. Per germline, CDR1 LNHNV and CDR2 YYDKDF (reference sequence). The V gene lost 1 base and the J gene lost 4 bases, with 4 bases spanning the gap. The CDR3 here is CATSRVLETQYF. The CDR3 bases are TGTGCCACCAGCAGAGTTTTAGAGACCCAGTACTTC.

The chain recombines TRBV11-2 with TRBJ1-1; D is ambiguous. Trimming cost V 0 bases and J 9 bases, with 14 bases left between them. The V gene's germline CDR1 is SGHAT and CDR2 FQNNGV. The CDR3 is made up of 14 amino acids. The CDR3 sequence: CASSLDLRSGKAFF. CDR3 in DNA: TGTGCCAGCAGCTTAGATCTGAGGAGCGGGAAAGCTTTCTTT.

This rearrangement joins TRBV28 to TRBJ1-1; D call uncertain. V shed 5 bases and J shed 11 bases, with 15 bases lying between them. Per the germline V gene, CDR1 is MDHEN and CDR2 is SYDVKM. The CDR3 loop spans 12 amino acids. For the CDR3, the DNA is TGTGCCAGCAGTACCTCGGACCGACGGGCTTTCTTT. Protein: CASSTSDRRAFF.

V is TRBV30 and J is TRBJ1-3; a possible D gene is TRBD1 (5 bases). The V and J ends lost 5 bases and 0 bases respectively, with 11 bases between them. CDR1 GTSNPN and CDR2 SVGIG come from the germline V gene (reference sequence). There are 14 residues in the CDR3. The CDR3 here is CAWELTGSGNTIYF. The CDR3 DNA follows: TGTGCCTGGGAACTAACAGGCTCTGGAAACACCATATATTTT.

This sequence joins TRBV5-4 and TRBJ1-2; 10 bases match TRBD1. V shed 4 bases and J 3 bases; nucleotides not matched to a gene: 3. CDR3 length: 14 amino acids. The germline V gene has CDR1 SGHNT and CDR2 YYREEE (reference sequence). CDR3 in amino acids: CASSRDRGDYGYTF. CDR3 DNA sequence: TGTGCCAGCAGCAGGGACAGGGGAGACTATGGCTACACCTTC.

The gene calls are TRBV18 and TRBJ1-6; no definite D call. The germline V gene encodes CDR1 KGHSH and CDR2 LQKENI. Trimming left V 2 bases short and J 9 bases short, with 11 bases between. The length of the CDR3 is 14 residues. CDR3 sequence (DNA): TGTGCCAGCTCACCAACGGGGATCGGTTCACCCCTCCACTTT. Residues: CASSPTGIGSPLHF.

This clone was seen only a few times. The chain's CDR3 is CAISDPDTHTGELFF. The CDR3 bases are TGTGCCATCAGTGACCCGGACACCCACACCGGGGAGCTGTTTTTT. The chain joins TRBV10-3 to TRBJ2-2, with a possible D match to TRBD1 (5 bases). This CDR3 comprises 15 residues. The V end lost 3 bases, the J end lost 3 bases, and 11 bases lay between the germline ends. Germline-derived CDR1 and CDR2 are ENHRY and SYGVKD.

This clone was seen a few times. The V call is TRBV5-4, the J call TRBJ2-7; a possible D gene is TRBD2 (7 bases). V was shortened by 2 bases and J by 5 bases, with 14 bases between the two germline ends. The CDR3 sequence is 14 residues long. Germline V gene lookup returns CDR1 SGHNT and CDR2 YYREEE (reference sequence). CDR3: CASSFIRGADEQYV. DNA of the CDR3: TGTGCCAGCAGCTTTATCCGGGGGGCTGACGAGCAGTACGTC.

The CDR3 region has the DNA TGTGCCAGCAGCCCAGGACAGGGCACAGGCACCCCCCAGGCCCAGTACTTC. Its translation is CASSPGQGTGTPQAQYF. The chain is built from TRBV11-2 and TRBJ2-5; 8 nucleotides line up with TRBD1. The J segment lost 9 bases and the V segment lost 5 bases, leaving 20 bases of the junction unmatched. From germline, CDR1 is SGHAT and CDR2 FQNNGV. The CDR3 sequence is 17 residues long.

The rearrangement links TRBV28 to TRBJ1-1; D ambiguous. Between the trimmed V and J ends, which lost 1 base and 4 bases, there was a span of 4 bases. Germline V gene data show CDR1 as MDHEN and CDR2 as SYDVKM. This CDR3 spans 12 amino acids. Here the CDR3 reads CASSLYGTEAFF. DNA of the CDR3: TGTGCCAGCAGTTTATATGGCACTGAAGCTTTCTTT.

The rearrangement uses TRBV13 and TRBJ2-7; D remains ambiguous. Germline CDR1 PRHDT, CDR2 FYEKMQ (reference sequence). This CDR3 contains 12 residues. The V gene lost 5 bases and the J gene lost 0 bases, with 5 bases spanning the gap. CDR3 DNA: TGTGCCAGCAGCCCCAGCTCCTACGAGCAGTACTTC. Translating it yields CASSPSSYEQYF.

This rearrangement joins TRBV21-1 to TRBJ1-1; whether TRBD1, the table's D call, matches the DNA was not checked. TRBV21-1 is a pseudogene segment. The CDR3 loop spans 17 amino acids. This chain's CDR3 is CASSKGGVIRQDTEAFF. The CDR3, as DNA: TGTGCCAGCAGCAAAGGGGGCGTAATTAGGCAGGACACTGAAGCTTTCTTT.

The V gene is TRBV19, the J gene TRBJ1-1; D is undetermined. V was cut by 5 bases and J by 3 bases, with 7 bases left in between. This CDR3 comprises 12 residues. The germline CDR1 and CDR2 sequences are LNHDA and SQIVND (reference sequence). CDR3 in DNA: TGTGCCAGTAGTCTACGGGACACTGAAGCTTTCTTT. Protein: CASSLRDTEAFF.

The chain combines TRBV6-4 with TRBJ1-1; D is perhaps TRBD1 (5 bases). Trimming took off 6 bases at V and 3 bases at J, with 14 bases between the two ends. From germline, CDR1 is MRHNA and CDR2 SNTAGT. There are 14 residues in the CDR3. CDR3 coding DNA: TGTGCCAGCAGGTTCCAGGGAGGGGACACTGAAGCTTTCTTT. Its translation is CASRFQGGDTEAFF.

This sequence joins TRBV10-2 and TRBJ2-5; D remains unclear. Germline V gene lookup returns CDR1 WSHSY and CDR2 SAAADI. There are 14 residues in the CDR3. V lost 3 bases to trimming and J lost 1 base, with 9 bases between them. CDR3 sequence (DNA): TGCGCCAGCAGTGAACGGACGTCCCAAGAGACCCAGTACTTC. This sequence encodes CASSERTSQETQYF.

The table lists this clone with a count of one. This sequence joins TRBV28 and TRBJ1-2, with D maybe TRBD1 (5 bases). Germline lookup yields CDR1 MDHEN and CDR2 SYDVKM. With 5 bases removed from V and 6 bases from J, the gap between germline ends came to 19 bases. CDR3 length equals 15 residues. CDR3 loop: CASSPAGRQKHGYTF. The DNA of the CDR3 is TGTGCCAGCAGTCCTGCCGGGAGACAGAAACATGGCTACACCTTC.

V gene TRBV7-2 combines with J gene TRBJ2-3; 8 positions agree with TRBD1. Looked up from germline, CDR1 is SGHTA and CDR2 is FQGNSA. Unmatched junction bases numbered 10, after V lost 5 bases and J lost 0 bases. This CDR3 region has 17 residues. For the CDR3, the DNA is TGTGCCAGCAGCGTCTCCGGGACAGGACTTAGCACAGATACGCAGTATTTT. Its protein product is CASSVSGTGLSTDTQYF.

This clone was found a few times. Here the CDR3 DNA reads TGTGCCAGTTGGGGGGGGGTGGTGAATGAGCAGTTCTTC. It is translated as CASWGGVVNEQFF. V gene TRBV6-1 combines with J gene TRBJ2-1, with 7 nucleotides matching TRBD2. The CDR3 has 13 residues. The germline V gene encodes CDR1 MNHNS and CDR2 SASEGT. The V gene end was trimmed by 9 bases and the J gene end by 7 bases; junction bases not matched to a gene: 9.

This clone was observed a handful of times. This chain connects TRBV27 to TRBJ1-5; possible D gene TRBD1, 6 bases. V was cut by 4 bases and J by 7 bases, with 14 bases left in between. This CDR3 contains 14 residues. Looked up from germline, CDR1 is MNHEY and CDR2 is SMNVEV (reference sequence). CDR3 coding DNA: TGTGCCAGCAGTTCCGACAGGCCTCCCCAGCCCCAGCATTTT. Translating gives CASSSDRPPQPQHF.